A single sample is the source of the 12 T cell receptor beta chains below, sequenced in a study of T cells in Graves' hyperthyroidism and ophthalmopathy. Amplification of TCR beta CDR3 regions used RNA as the template. The HTBI set primed first-round TCR CDR3 RT-PCR. TCRdb reprocessed the multiplex PCR reads via MiXCR and lists one record per CDR3 protein. This table has roughly 420,000 distinct CDR3 sequences, roughly an eighth appearing once. Sequenced sample: blood. The receptors were sampled from a woman aged 18-29 years with Graves' hyperthyroidism.

This clonotype was seen a handful of times. This may arise from a read error, as a much more abundant clone is one base away. This rearrangement joins TRBV5-1 to TRBJ2-7, with TRBD1 as a possible D gene (6 bases). Germline assignment: CDR1 SGHRS and CDR2 YFSETQ. Trimming took 4 bases from V and 4 from J, leaving 18 bases between them. The length of the CDR3 is 15 residues. CDR3 in DNA: TGCGCCAGCAGCCTACAGGACAGTCAAGGATACGAGCAGTACTTC. It codes for CASSLQDSQGYEQYF.

This clonotype was observed a few times. The chain is built from TRBV6-1 and TRBJ2-7; perhaps TRBD2 as D (5 bases). The V end lost 8 bases, the J end lost 0 bases, and 14 bases lay between the germline ends. The CDR3 extends over 14 amino acids. Germline assignment: CDR1 MNHNS and CDR2 SASEGT. The CDR3 region is CASSPAGSSYEQYF. CDR3 in DNA: TGTGCCAGCTCACCCGCGGGCAGCTCCTACGAGCAGTACTTC.

J is TRBJ2-7 and V is TRBV4-1, with 7 bases identical to TRBD2. The trim removed 0 bases at V and 3 bases at J, leaving 5 bases unmatched. The CDR3 spans 15 residues. CDR1 and CDR2 (germline): MGHRA, YSYEKL. The CDR3 here is CASSQEGSGYYEQYF. CDR3 sequence (DNA): TGCGCCAGCAGCCAAGAGGGTAGCGGGTACTACGAGCAGTACTTC.

This clonotype was recorded many times. The chain is built from TRBV12-3 or TRBV12-4 and TRBJ1-3; D gene ambiguous. The CDR3 spans 13 residues. V was shortened by 3 bases and J by 1 base, with 4 bases between the two germline ends. DNA for the CDR3: TGTGCCAGCAGTTTTAGTTCTGGAAACACCATATATTTT. Protein product: CASSFSSGNTIYF.

This clonotype was observed at least ten times. The J gene is TRBJ2-5, the V gene TRBV7-8; TRBD2 agrees at 10 bases. V trimming: 4 bases; J trimming: 3 bases; junction bases outside the gene matches: 5. There are 15 residues in the CDR3. Germline values: CDR1 SGHVS, CDR2 FQNEAQ. CDR3 protein: CASSSNLAGEETQYF. CDR3 bases: TGTGCCAGCAGCTCCAATCTAGCGGGAGAAGAGACCCAGTACTTC.

This clonotype was counted between two and nine times. This may be a read error: a much more frequent sequence differs by one nucleotide. This chain uses TRBV27 with TRBJ2-7; 9 nucleotides align to TRBD1. This CDR3 is 14 amino acids long. Germline CDR1 MNHEY, CDR2 SMNVEV (reference sequence). After removal of 8 bases from V and 5 bases from J, the junction contained 10 bases not matched to a gene. The CDR3 bases are TGTGCCAGCGGACTTCTAGGGACAGGGCACGAGCAGTACTTC. This translates into CASGLLGTGHEQYF.

This clonotype occurred a few times. This chain connects TRBV14 to TRBJ1-1; D is unclear. Trimming took off 0 bases at V and 1 base at J, with 9 bases between the two ends. Per the germline V gene, CDR1 is SGHDN and CDR2 is FVKESK. The CDR3 has 15 residues. DNA for the CDR3: TGTGCCAGCAGCCAAGAGCCTAGGGAGAACACTGAAGCTTTCTTT. Translated, it gives CASSQEPRENTEAFF.

This clonotype occurred many times. This chain connects TRBV20-1 to TRBJ2-1, with 10 bases matching TRBD2. The CDR3 is made up of 16 amino acids. V lost 0 bases to trimming and J lost 9 bases; unmatched junction nucleotides: 11. Germline V gene lookup returns CDR1 DFQATT and CDR2 SNEGSKA (reference sequence). Here the CDR3 DNA reads TGCAGTGCTAGAGATCGTTTGTTAGCGGGAGGCCTTGAGCAGTTCTTC. This gives the protein CSARDRLLAGGLEQFF.

The chain uses TRBV5-1 and TRBJ1-3, with D perhaps TRBD1 (5 bases). V dropped 4 bases and J dropped 0 bases, with 23 bases sitting between them. Germline CDR1 is SGHRS and CDR2 is YFSETQ. This CDR3 has 19 residues. CDR3 nucleotides: TGCGCCAGCAGCCCTGGAGCCTTAGACAGACTGAGCTCTGGAAACACCATATATTTT. This translates into CASSPGALDRLSSGNTIYF.

At least ten counts were recorded for this clonotype. CDR3 in amino acids: CSANQYDEQFF. CDR3 nucleotides: TGCAGTGCTAACCAGTACGATGAGCAGTTCTTC. The chain couples TRBV20-1 to TRBJ2-1; D uncertain. V dropped 4 bases and J dropped 8 bases, with 9 bases sitting between them. This CDR3 has 11 amino acids. CDR1 is DFQATT, CDR2 SNEGSKA, per germline (reference sequence).

This clonotype has only a few counts. The rearrangement uses TRBV5-8 and TRBJ2-5; 12 bases fit TRBD2. The germline V gene has CDR1 SGHTS and CDR2 YDEGEE. The CDR3 is 16 residues long. V shed 3 bases and J 5 bases; nucleotides not matched to a gene: 8. In DNA form, the CDR3 reads TGTGCCAGCAGCTCCGCCACTAGCGGGAGGCCCGAGACCCAGTACTTC. Translated: CASSSATSGRPETQYF. The variable domain in full, with the rest retrieved from reference TRBV5-8 and TRBJ2-5, is EAGVTQSPTHLIKTRGQQATLRCSPISGHTSVYWYQQALGLGLQFLLWYDEGEERNRGNFPPRFSGRQFPNYSSELNVNALELEDSALYLCASSSATSGRPETQYFGPGTRLLVL.

This clonotype was detected ten times or more. This chain links TRBV6-2 or TRBV6-3 with TRBJ2-1, with D perhaps TRBD1 (6 bases). The CDR3 is 12 residues long. The germline CDR1 and CDR2 sequences are MNHEY and SVGEGT. V dropped 6 bases and J dropped 5 bases, with 8 bases sitting between them. The CDR3, as DNA: TGTGCCAGCAGCAAGGGGGACAATGAGCAGTTCTTC. Protein product: CASSKGDNEQFF.